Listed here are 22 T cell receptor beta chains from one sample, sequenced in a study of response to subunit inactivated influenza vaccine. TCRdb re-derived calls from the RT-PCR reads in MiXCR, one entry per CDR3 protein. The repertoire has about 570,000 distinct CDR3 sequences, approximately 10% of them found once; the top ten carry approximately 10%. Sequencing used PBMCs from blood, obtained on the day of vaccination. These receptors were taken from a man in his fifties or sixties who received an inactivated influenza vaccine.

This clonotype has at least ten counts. This CDR3 is CASSLASPAGAFF. DNA of the CDR3: TGTGCCAGCAGTTTAGCGTCCCCCGCTGGAGCTTTCTTT. V usage is TRBV12-3 or TRBV12-4 and J usage is TRBJ1-1, with D unresolved. This CDR3 comprises 13 residues. V was shortened by 0 bases and J by 10 bases, with 12 bases between the two germline ends.

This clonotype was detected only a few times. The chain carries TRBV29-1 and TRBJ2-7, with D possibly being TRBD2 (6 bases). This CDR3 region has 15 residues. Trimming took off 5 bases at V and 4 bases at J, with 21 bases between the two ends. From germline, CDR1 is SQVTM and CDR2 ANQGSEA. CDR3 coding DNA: TGCAGCGTTCAATTCCGGGGGAGGTATAAATACGAGCAGTACTTC. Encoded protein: CSVQFRGRYKYEQYF.

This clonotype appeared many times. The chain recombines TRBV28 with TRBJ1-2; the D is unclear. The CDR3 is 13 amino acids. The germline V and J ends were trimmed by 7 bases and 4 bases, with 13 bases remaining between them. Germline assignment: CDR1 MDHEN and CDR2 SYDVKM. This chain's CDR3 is CASTETDTYGYTF. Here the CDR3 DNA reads TGTGCCAGCACCGAAACCGACACCTATGGCTACACCTTC.

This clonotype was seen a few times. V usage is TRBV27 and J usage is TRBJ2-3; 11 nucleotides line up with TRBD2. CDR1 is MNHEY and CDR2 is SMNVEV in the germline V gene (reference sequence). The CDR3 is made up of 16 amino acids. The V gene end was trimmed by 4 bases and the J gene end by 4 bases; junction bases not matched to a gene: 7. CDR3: CASSSSGGRVADTQYF. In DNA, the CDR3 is TGTGCCAGCAGTTCTAGCGGGGGGAGGGTAGCAGATACGCAGTATTTT.

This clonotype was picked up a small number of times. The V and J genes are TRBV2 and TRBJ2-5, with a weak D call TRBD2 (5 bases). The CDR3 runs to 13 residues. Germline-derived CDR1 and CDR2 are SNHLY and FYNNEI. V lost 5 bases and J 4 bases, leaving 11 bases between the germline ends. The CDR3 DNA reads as TGTGCCAGCAGTCACCGGGAATCAGAGACCCAGTACTTC. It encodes CASSHRESETQYF.

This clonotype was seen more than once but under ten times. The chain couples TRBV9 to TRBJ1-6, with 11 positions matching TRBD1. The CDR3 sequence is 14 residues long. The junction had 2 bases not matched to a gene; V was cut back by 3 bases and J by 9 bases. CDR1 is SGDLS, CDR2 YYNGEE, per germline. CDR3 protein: CASSAGTGGSPLHF. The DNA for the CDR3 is TGTGCCAGCAGCGCTGGGACAGGGGGTTCACCCCTCCACTTT.

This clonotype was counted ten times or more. CDR3 bases: TGTGCCAGCAGCTTGAGTCAGGGGACTGAAGCTTTCTTT. Translated, it gives CASSLSQGTEAFF. This chain links TRBV7-9 with TRBJ1-1; D may be TRBD1 (6 bases). The CDR3 spans 13 residues. The V end lost 3 bases, the J end lost 5 bases, and 10 bases lay between the germline ends. The V gene's germline CDR1 is SEHNR and CDR2 FQNEAQ (reference sequence).

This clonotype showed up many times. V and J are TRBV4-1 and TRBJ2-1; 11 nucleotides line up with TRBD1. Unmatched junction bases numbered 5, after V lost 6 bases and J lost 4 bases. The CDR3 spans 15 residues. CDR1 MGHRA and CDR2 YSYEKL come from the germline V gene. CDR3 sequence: CASSRDRGSYNEQFF. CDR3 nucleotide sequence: TGCGCCAGCAGTCGGGACAGGGGGTCATACAATGAGCAGTTCTTC.

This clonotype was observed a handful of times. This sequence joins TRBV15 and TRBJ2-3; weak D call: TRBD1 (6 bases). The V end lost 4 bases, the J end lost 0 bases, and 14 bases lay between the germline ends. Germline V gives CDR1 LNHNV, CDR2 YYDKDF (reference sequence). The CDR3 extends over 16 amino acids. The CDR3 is CATSTRDTSSTDTQYF. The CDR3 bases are TGTGCCACCAGCACCCGGGACACCTCTAGCACAGATACGCAGTATTTT.

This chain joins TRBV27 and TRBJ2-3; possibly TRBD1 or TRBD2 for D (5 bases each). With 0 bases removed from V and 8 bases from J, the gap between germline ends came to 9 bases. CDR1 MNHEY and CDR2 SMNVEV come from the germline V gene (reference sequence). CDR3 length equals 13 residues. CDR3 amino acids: CASSLSGRATQYF. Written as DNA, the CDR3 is TGTGCCAGCAGTTTATCGGGGCGGGCTACGCAGTATTTT.

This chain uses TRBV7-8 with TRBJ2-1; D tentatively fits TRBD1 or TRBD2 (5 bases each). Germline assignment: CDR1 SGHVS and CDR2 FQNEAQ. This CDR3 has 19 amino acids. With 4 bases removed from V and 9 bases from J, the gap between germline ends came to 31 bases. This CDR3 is CASSSPAQNHRGTPREQFF. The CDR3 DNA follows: TGTGCCAGCAGCTCCCCTGCCCAAAATCACCGGGGCACCCCTCGTGAGCAGTTCTTC.

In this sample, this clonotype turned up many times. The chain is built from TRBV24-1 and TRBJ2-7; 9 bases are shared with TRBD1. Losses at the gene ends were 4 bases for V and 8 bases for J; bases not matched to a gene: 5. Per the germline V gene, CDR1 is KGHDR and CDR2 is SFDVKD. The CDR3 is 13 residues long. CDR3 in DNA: TGTGCCACCAGTGAAGGGACAGGGTTGAAGCAGTACTTC. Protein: CATSEGTGLKQYF.

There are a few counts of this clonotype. CDR3 coding DNA: TGCGCCAGCAGCCAAGGCCCCATCTCGCAGACCCAGTACTTC. Protein sequence: CASSQGPISQTQYF. The V and J genes are TRBV4-3 and TRBJ2-5; no definite D call. The CDR3 is 14 amino acids. The V end lost 1 base, the J end lost 6 bases, and 12 bases lay between the germline ends. Germline V CDR1 and CDR2: LGHNA, YSLEER.

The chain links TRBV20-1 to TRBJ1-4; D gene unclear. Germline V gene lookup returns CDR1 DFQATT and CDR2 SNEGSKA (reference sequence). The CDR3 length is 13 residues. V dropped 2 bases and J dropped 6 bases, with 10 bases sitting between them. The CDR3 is CSARSGSDEKLFF. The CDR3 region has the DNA TGCAGTGCTAGATCCGGGTCCGATGAAAAACTGTTTTTT.

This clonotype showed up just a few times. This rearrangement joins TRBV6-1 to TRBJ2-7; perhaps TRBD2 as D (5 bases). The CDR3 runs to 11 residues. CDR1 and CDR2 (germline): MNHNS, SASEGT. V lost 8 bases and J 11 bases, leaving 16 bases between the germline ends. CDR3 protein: CASLGRRVKYF. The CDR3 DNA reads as TGTGCCAGCCTTGGTCGGCGGGTTAAGTACTTC.

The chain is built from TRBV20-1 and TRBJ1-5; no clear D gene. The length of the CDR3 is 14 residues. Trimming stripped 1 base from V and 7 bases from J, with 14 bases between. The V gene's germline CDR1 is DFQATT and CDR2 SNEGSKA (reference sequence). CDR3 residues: CSARAGEGGQPQHF. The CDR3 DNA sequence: TGCAGTGCTAGAGCTGGGGAGGGAGGCCAGCCCCAGCATTTT.

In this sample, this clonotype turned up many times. CDR3 DNA sequence: TGTGCCAGCAGGGCAGGGGGCTCCTACGAGCAGTACTTC. Its protein is CASRAGGSYEQYF. This chain joins TRBV7-9 and TRBJ2-7; TRBD1 aligns across 7 bases. CDR3 size: 13 residues. Germline loops: CDR1 SEHNR, CDR2 FQNEAQ (reference sequence). Trimming removed 6 bases from V and 0 bases from J; junction bases left unmatched: 2.

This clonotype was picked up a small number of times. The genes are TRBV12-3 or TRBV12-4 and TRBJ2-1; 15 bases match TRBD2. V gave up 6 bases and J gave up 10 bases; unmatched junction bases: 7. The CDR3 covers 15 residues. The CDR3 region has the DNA TGTGCCAGCAGCCAAACCGGGACTAGCGGGAGGGAGCAGTTCTTC. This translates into CASSQTGTSGREQFF.

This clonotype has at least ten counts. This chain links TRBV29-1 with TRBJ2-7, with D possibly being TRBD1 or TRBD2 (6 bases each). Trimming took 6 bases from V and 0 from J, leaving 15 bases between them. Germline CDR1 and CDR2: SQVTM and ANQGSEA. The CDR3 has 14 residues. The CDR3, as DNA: TGCAGCGTCCTAGGGGGGTTATTCTCCTACGAGCAGTACTTC. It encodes CSVLGGLFSYEQYF.

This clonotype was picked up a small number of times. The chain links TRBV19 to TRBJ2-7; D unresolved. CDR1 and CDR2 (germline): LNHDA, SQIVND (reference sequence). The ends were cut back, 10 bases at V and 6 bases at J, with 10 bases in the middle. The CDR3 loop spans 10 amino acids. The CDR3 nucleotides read TGTGCCACTGGCGAGACCGAGCAGTACTTC. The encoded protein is CATGETEQYF.

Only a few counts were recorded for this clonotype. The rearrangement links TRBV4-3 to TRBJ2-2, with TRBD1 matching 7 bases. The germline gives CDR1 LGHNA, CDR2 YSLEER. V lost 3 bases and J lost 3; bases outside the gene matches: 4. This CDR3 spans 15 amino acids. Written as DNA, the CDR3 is TGCGCCAGCAGCCACGGACAGGCGGACACCGGGGAGCTGTTTTTT. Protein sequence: CASSHGQADTGELFF.

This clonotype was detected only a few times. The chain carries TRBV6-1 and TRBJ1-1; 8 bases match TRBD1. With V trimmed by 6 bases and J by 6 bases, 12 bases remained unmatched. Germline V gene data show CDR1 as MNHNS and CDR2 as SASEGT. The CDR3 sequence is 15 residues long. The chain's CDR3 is CASRVSGGPAAEAFF. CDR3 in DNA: TGTGCCAGCAGAGTGTCAGGGGGCCCTGCGGCTGAAGCTTTCTTT.